The 18 T cell receptor beta chains below were found in one sample sequenced in a study of cytomegalovirus exposure and HLA in healthy donors. PCR used 60 Vbeta primers and 13 Jbeta primers. Clones were sequenced by immunoSEQ multiplex PCR, and TCRdb holds only the in-frame ones, with some missing. There are 75,000 or so clones in the sample; around 74% occur only once, and 20% to 25% lies in the top ten. Sequenced material: PBMCs. The receptors were gathered from a woman aged 25 to 39 in good health and CMV-seropositive.

This chain's CDR3 is CSVGSYGYTF. In nucleotides, the CDR3 is TGCAGCGTTGGGAGTTATGGCTACACCTTC. The gene calls are TRBV29-1 and TRBJ1-2; D is unresolved. The V end lost 4 bases, the J end lost 5 bases, and 5 bases lay between the germline ends. The CDR3 contains 10 residues. Germline CDR1 and CDR2: SQVTM and ANQGSEA.

This clone was picked up a small number of times. A read error is likely here: a far larger clone is one base away. Within the sample, other DNA sequences also encode this same CDR3. This chain connects TRBV28 to TRBJ1-1, with D unclear. Germline CDR1 MDHEN, CDR2 SYDVKM. The CDR3 runs 14 residues. Deletions cut 5 bases from V and 4 bases from J, with 14 bases between. Here the CDR3 DNA reads TGTGCCAGCAGTCTTCCTCAGGTCCCCACTGAAGCTTTCTTT. Protein product: CASSLPQVPTEAFF. The full variable domain, completed using reference TRBV28 and TRBJ1-1, is DVKVTQSSRYLVKRTGEKVFLECVQDMDHENMFWYRQDPGLGLRLIYFSYDVKMKEKGDIPEGYSVSREKKERFSLILESASTNQTSMYLCASSLPQVPTEAFFGQGTRLTVV.

The rearrangement uses TRBV6-5 and TRBJ2-7; 8 bases match TRBD1. V lost 6 bases and J lost 6; bases outside the gene matches: 13. The CDR3 totals 15 residues. From germline, CDR1 is MNHEY and CDR2 SVGAGI. As DNA, the CDR3 is TGTGCCAGCAGCCTCACTAGGACAGGGATAGTCGAGCAGTACTTC. Protein product: CASSLTRTGIVEQYF.

The genes are TRBV7-6 and TRBJ2-3, with D uncertain. The CDR3 is 14 residues long. The germline V gene has CDR1 SGHVS and CDR2 FNYEAQ. Trimming took 5 bases from V and 1 from J, leaving 10 bases between them. CDR3 sequence: CASSPRVGTDTQYF. Written as DNA, the CDR3 is TGTGCCAGCAGCCCTCGAGTAGGCACAGATACGCAGTATTTT. The full variable domain, completed using reference TRBV7-6 and TRBJ2-3, is GAGVSQSPRYKVTKRGQDVALRCDPISGHVSLYWYRQALGQGPEFLTYFNYEAQQDKSGLPNDRFSAERPEGSISTLTIQRTEQRDSAMYRCASSPRVGTDTQYFGPGTRLTVL.

CDR3 residues: CASSPTGESDEQFF. CDR3 coding DNA: TGTGCCAGCAGCCCGACAGGGGAAAGCGATGAGCAGTTCTTC. This chain joins TRBV6-5 and TRBJ2-1; 8 bases map to TRBD1. With 6 bases clipped from V and 8 bases from J, the junction kept 9 bases outside the gene matches. The CDR3 has 14 residues. Looked up from germline, CDR1 is MNHEY and CDR2 is SVGAGI.

Remarks on this clone: One end of the junction varies from germline; a read error may be responsible. The chain uses TRBV7-7 and TRBJ2-5, with 9 bases matching TRBD1. CDR3 length: 14 amino acids. CDR1 and CDR2 (germline): SSHAT, FNYEAQ (reference sequence). This CDR3 is CASSLGTGSETQYF. CDR3 bases: TGTGCTAGCAGCTTGGGGACAGGGTCGGAGACCCAGTACTTC.

This chain uses TRBV28 with TRBJ1-5; 12 bases agree with TRBD1. The CDR3 is 16 amino acids. The trim removed 3 bases at V and 3 bases at J, leaving 3 bases unmatched. Germline V gene lookup returns CDR1 MDHEN and CDR2 SYDVKM. The CDR3 sequence is CASSLRGQGANQPQHF. CDR3 in DNA: TGTGCCAGCAGTTTGCGGGGACAGGGGGCCAATCAGCCCCAGCATTTT.

The V call is TRBV11-2, the J call TRBJ2-3; D remains ambiguous. The V and J ends lost 1 base and 6 bases respectively, with 5 bases between them. The CDR3 length is 12 residues. Germline CDR1 reads SGHAT; CDR2 reads FQNNGV. The CDR3 DNA reads TGTGCCAGCAGCTTAGTTTCTGATACGCAGTATTTT. This codes for CASSLVSDTQYF.

In this sample, this clone turned up once. The chain recombines TRBV5-4 with TRBJ2-7; TRBD1 matches at 12 bases. This CDR3 has 18 residues. After removal of 0 bases from V and 5 bases from J, the junction contained 12 bases not matched to a gene. Germline-derived CDR1 and CDR2 are SGHNT and YYREEE (reference sequence). The CDR3 here is CASSLARSRDRGQNEQYF. CDR3 coding DNA: TGTGCCAGCAGCTTGGCTCGATCGCGGGACAGGGGGCAAAACGAGCAGTACTTC.

The chain joins TRBV7-2 to TRBJ2-7; a possible D gene is TRBD1 (6 bases). CDR1 and CDR2 from the germline V gene are SGHTA and FQGNSA. This CDR3 comprises 14 residues. V gave up 5 bases and J gave up 2 bases, with 13 bases separating them. CDR3 coding DNA: TGTGCCAGCAGCCACCGACAGGCTCCCTACGAGCAGTACTTC. Protein sequence: CASSHRQAPYEQYF.

A few counts support this clone. The chain links TRBV30 to TRBJ1-5, with 8 bases that match TRBD1. The trim removed 2 bases at V and 4 bases at J, leaving 10 bases unmatched. Germline V gene sequence: CDR1 GTSNPN, CDR2 SVGIG (reference sequence). This CDR3 is 16 amino acids long. The CDR3 is CAWSTSGGRGNQPQHF. In nucleotides, the CDR3 is TGTGCCTGGAGTACCTCAGGGGGCAGGGGAAATCAGCCCCAGCATTTT.

The CDR3 sequence: CASSYREGARGGYTF. As DNA, the CDR3 is TGTGCCAGCAGTTACCGGGAGGGGGCGAGAGGTGGCTACACCTTC. V gene TRBV6-5 combines with J gene TRBJ1-2; 7 bases are a match to TRBD1. The V gene end was trimmed by 2 bases and the J gene end by 7 bases; junction bases not matched to a gene: 10. The germline V gene has CDR1 MNHEY and CDR2 SVGAGI. This CDR3 is 15 amino acids long.

The J gene is TRBJ1-1, the V gene TRBV5-1, with a possible D match to TRBD1 (6 bases). The CDR3 runs 14 residues. The germline gives CDR1 SGHRS, CDR2 YFSETQ. V was pared by 0 bases and J by 4 bases, with 10 bases between. The CDR3 is CASSLGGLFTEAFF. The CDR3 DNA reads TGCGCCAGCAGCTTGGGGGGGCTGTTCACTGAAGCTTTCTTT.

The chain links TRBV9 to TRBJ1-1; 12 nucleotides agree with TRBD1. Germline CDR1 and CDR2: SGDLS and YYNGEE. The V and J ends lost 2 bases and 4 bases, in that order; junction bases with no gene match: 3. The CDR3 runs 15 residues. The CDR3 region is CASSVSGQGATEAFF. The DNA of the CDR3 is TGTGCCAGCAGCGTCTCGGGACAGGGGGCCACTGAAGCTTTCTTT.

This chain connects TRBV6-5 to TRBJ1-3; 7 nucleotides match TRBD1. The junction had 8 bases not matched to a gene; V was cut back by 10 bases and J by 8 bases. The germline gives CDR1 MNHEY, CDR2 SVGAGI. The CDR3 spans 12 residues. The chain's CDR3 is CATSNRGDTIYF. CDR3 DNA sequence: TGTGCCACTTCCAACAGGGGCGACACCATATATTTT.

This chain links TRBV7-2 with TRBJ1-2; D is perhaps TRBD1 (6 bases). Deletions cut 8 bases from V and 4 bases from J, with 23 bases between. The length of the CDR3 is 16 residues. Germline V gives CDR1 SGHTA, CDR2 FQGNSA. This chain's CDR3 is CASRLQSLGTPYGYTF. CDR3 in DNA: TGTGCCAGCCGACTCCAATCCCTCGGGACACCCTATGGCTACACCTTC. The full variable domain, completed using reference TRBV7-2 and TRBJ1-2, is GAGVSQSPSNKVTEKGKDVELRCDPISGHTALYWYRQSLGQGLEFLIYFQGNSAPDKSGLPSDRFSAERTGGSVSTLTIQRTQQEDSAVYLCASRLQSLGTPYGYTFGSGTRLTVV.

The chain's CDR3 is CASSINTNYGYTF. CDR3 DNA sequence: TGTGCCAGTAGTATAAACACGAACTATGGCTACACCTTC. The gene calls are TRBV19 and TRBJ1-2; D call uncertain. The CDR3 is 13 residues long. The germline V and J ends were trimmed by 2 bases and 2 bases, with 6 bases remaining between them. Germline V CDR1 and CDR2: LNHDA, SQIVND (reference sequence).

The chain employs TRBV6-5 and TRBJ1-2, with no clear D. Germline V gives CDR1 MNHEY, CDR2 SVGAGI. The CDR3 runs to 14 residues. V shed 6 bases and J shed 3 bases, with 14 bases lying between them. The CDR3 region is CASRYSEGDYGYTF. CDR3 in DNA: TGTGCCAGCAGGTATAGCGAGGGCGACTATGGCTACACCTTC.